This T cell receptor beta chain was captured by sequencing in a study of cytomegalovirus exposure and HLA in healthy donors. Trimming took off 2 bases at V and 0 bases at J, with 14 bases between the two ends. Germline V lookup: CDR1 PRHDT, CDR2 FYEKMQ (reference sequence). The length of the CDR3 is 16 residues. Study-level findings and limits: Sequencing depth across donors, presence/absence analyses assumed, was roughly uniform. Sequencing had likely introduced a cluster of highly shared sequence variants as an artifact. Serostatus for CMV was the only available immune exposure information.

Note on this clone: Its cognate antigen is unknown.

The PCR was carried out with 60 Vbeta primers and 13 Jbeta primers. Repertoires were generated with immunoSEQ multiplex PCR, while TCRdb's copy carries only in-frame clones and drops some. The table records 150,000 or so clones, roughly 79% of them present only once. This receptor was taken from a woman aged 18-29 years in good health and CMV-seropositive. This chain links TRBV13 with TRBJ2-7; no clear D gene. Input material: PBMCs. The CDR3 nucleotides are TGTGCCAGCAGCTTAAGTGAGACACTCCTCTCCTACGAGCAGTACTTC. It translates to CASSLSETLLSYEQYF.